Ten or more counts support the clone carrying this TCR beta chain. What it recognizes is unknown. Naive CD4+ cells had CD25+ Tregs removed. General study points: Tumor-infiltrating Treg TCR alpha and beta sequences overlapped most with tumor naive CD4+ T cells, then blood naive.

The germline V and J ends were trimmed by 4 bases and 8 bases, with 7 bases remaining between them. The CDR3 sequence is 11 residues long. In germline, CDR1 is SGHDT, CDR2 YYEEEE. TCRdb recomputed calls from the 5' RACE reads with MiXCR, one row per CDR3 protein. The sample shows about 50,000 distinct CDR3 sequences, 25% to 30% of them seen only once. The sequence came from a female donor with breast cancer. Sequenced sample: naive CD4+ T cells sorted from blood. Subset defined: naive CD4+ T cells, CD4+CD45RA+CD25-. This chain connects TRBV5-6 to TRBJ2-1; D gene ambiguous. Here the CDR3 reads CASSALDEQFF. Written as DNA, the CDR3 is TGTGCCAGCAGCGCTTTGGATGAGCAGTTCTTC.